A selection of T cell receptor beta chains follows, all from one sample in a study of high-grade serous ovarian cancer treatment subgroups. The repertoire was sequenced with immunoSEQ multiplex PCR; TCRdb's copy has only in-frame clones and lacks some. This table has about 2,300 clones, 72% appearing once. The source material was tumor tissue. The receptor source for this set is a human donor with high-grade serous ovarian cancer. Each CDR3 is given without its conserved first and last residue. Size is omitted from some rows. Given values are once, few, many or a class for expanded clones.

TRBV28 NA ASSLPVGRLRGNIQY
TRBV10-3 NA ASSEMLGGDYEQY
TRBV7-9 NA ASSLDVGWHEQF
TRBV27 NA ASRRIGYGYT
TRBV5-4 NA ASSLELGVYNEQF
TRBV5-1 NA ASSPGLDLSYEQY
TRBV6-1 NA ASSLTGMEAQPQH
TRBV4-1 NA ASSQYGSNEEQY
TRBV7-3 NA ASSLKLATWFNEQF
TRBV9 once ASSVDGRVSNYGYT
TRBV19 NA ASSRDLPAGNTIY
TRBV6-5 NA ASSPGTSGYEQY
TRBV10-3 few AISESRVGTEQY
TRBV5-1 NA ASHSSGDMNTGELF
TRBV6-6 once ASSYATTGPERPQH
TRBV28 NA ASSFQGTGIWETQY
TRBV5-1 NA ASSLGQLIADTQY